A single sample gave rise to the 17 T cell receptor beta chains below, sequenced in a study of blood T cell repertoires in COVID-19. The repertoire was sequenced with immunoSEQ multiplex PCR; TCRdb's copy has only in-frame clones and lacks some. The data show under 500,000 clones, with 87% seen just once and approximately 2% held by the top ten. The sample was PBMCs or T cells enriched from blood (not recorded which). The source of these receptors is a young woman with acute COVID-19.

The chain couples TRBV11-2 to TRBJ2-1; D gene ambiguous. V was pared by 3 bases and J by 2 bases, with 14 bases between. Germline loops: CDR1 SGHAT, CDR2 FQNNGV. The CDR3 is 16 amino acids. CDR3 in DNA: TGTGCCAGCAGCTTTGTTCTAAGATCTACCTACAATGAGCAGTTCTTC. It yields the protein CASSFVLRSTYNEQFF.

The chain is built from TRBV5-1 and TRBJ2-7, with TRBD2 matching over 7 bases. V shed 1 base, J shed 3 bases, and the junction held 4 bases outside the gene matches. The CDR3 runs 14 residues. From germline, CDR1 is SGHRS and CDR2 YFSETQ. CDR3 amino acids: CASSLYGGIYEQYF. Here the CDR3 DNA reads TGCGCCAGCAGCTTGTACGGGGGGATCTACGAGCAGTACTTC.

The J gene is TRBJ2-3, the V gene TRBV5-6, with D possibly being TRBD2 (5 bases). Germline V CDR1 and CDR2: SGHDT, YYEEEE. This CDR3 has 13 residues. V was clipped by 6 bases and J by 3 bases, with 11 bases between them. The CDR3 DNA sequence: TGTGCCAGCAAGGTACTAGTAACAGATACGCAGTATTTT. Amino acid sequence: CASKVLVTDTQYF.

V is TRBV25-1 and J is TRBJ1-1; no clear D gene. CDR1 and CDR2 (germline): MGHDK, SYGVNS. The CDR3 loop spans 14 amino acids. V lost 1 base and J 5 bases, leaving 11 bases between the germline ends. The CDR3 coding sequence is TGTGCCAGCAGTGAATCTCACGAGGGAACTGAAGCTTTCTTT. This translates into CASSESHEGTEAFF.

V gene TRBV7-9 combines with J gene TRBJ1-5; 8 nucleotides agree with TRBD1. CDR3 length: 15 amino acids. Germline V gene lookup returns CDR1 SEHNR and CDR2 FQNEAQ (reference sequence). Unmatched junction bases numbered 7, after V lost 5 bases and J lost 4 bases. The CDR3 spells CASSPGTGVNQPQHF. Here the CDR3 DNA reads TGTGCCAGCAGCCCCGGGACAGGAGTTAATCAGCCCCAGCATTTT.

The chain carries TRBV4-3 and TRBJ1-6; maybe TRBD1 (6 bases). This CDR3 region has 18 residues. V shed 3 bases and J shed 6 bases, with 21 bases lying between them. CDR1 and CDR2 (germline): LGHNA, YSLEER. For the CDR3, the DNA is TGCGCCAGCAGCCAGGTCGGGCCCCTAGGGGGATTTAATTCACCCCTCCACTTT. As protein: CASSQVGPLGGFNSPLHF.

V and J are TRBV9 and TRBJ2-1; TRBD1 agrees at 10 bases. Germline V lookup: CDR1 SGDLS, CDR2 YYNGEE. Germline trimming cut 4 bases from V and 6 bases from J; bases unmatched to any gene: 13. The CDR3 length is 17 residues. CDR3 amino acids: CASSSSPGTGDGNEQFF. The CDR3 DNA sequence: TGTGCCAGCAGCTCCTCTCCCGGGACAGGGGATGGCAATGAGCAGTTCTTC.

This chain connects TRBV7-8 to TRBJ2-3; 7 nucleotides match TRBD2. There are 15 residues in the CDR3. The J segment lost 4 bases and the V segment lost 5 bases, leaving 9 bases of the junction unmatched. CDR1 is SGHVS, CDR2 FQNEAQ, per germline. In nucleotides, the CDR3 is TGTGCCAGCAGCGATTGGTGGGAGGGCCCAGATACGCAGTATTTT. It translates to CASSDWWEGPDTQYF.

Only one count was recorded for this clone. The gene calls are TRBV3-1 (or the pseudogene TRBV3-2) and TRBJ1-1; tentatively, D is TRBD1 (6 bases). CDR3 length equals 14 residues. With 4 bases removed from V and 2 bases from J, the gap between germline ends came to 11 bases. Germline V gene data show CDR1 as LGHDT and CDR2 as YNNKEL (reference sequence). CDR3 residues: CASSPNRVNTEAFF. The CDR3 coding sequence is TGTGCCAGCAGCCCCAACAGGGTAAACACTGAAGCTTTCTTT.

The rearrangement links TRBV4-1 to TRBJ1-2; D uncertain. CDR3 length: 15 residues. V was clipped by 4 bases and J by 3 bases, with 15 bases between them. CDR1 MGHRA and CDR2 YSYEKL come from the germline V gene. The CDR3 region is CASSPFRVLDYGYTF. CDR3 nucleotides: TGCGCCAGCAGCCCCTTCCGGGTTTTGGACTATGGCTACACCTTC.

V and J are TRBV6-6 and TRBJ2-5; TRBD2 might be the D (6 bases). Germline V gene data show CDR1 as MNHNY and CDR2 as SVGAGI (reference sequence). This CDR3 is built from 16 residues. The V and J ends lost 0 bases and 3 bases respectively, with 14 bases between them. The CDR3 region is CASSYSILASEETQYF. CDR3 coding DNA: TGTGCCAGCAGTTACTCGATACTAGCATCCGAAGAGACCCAGTACTTC.

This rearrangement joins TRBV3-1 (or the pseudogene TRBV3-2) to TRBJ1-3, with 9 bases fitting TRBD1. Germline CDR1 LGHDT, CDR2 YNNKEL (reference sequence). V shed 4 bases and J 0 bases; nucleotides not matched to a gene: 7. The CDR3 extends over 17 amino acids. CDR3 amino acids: CASSLGQGLLSGNTIYF. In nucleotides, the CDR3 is TGTGCCAGCAGCCTGGGACAGGGCTTACTCTCTGGAAACACCATATATTTT.

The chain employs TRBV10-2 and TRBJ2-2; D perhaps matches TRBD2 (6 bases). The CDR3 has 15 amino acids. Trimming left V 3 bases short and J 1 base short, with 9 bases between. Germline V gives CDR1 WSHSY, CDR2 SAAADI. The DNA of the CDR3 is TGCGCCAGCAGTGACGACGGGAGGAACACCGGGGAGCTGTTTTTT. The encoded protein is CASSDDGRNTGELFF.

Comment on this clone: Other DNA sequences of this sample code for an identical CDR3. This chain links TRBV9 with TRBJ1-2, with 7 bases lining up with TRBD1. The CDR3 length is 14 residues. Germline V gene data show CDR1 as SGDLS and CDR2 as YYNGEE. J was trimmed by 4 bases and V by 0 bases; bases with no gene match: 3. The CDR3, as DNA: TGTGCCAGCAGCGTAGGACAGGGCGGCTATGGCTACACCTTC. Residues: CASSVGQGGYGYTF. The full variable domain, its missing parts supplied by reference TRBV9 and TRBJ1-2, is DSGVTQTPKHLITATGQRVTLRCSPRSGDLSVYWYQQSLDQGLQFLIQYYNGEERAKGNILERFSAQQFPDLHSELNLSSLELGDSALYFCASSVGQGGYGYTFGSGTRLTVV.

DNA for the CDR3: TGTGCCACCAGTGATAGGGGGGGGACACCCTTCACCGGGGAGCTGTTTTTT. Translated: CATSDRGGTPFTGELFF. V usage is TRBV24-1 and J usage is TRBJ2-2; D might be TRBD2 (7 bases). V was trimmed by 3 bases and J by 4 bases, leaving 17 bases between them. This CDR3 is built from 17 residues. The germline CDR1 and CDR2 sequences are KGHDR and SFDVKD.

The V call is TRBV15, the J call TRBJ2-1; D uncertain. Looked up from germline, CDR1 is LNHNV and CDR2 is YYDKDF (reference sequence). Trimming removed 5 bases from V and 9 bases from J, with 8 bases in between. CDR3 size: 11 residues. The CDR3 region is CATSVNGEQFF. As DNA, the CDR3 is TGTGCCACCAGCGTCAACGGTGAGCAGTTCTTC.

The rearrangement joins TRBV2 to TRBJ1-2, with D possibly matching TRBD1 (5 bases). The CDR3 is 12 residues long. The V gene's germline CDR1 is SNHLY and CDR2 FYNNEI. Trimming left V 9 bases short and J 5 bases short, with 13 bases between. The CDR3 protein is CASSSGNYGYTF. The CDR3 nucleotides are TGTGCCAGTTCTTCAGGGAATTATGGCTACACCTTC.